These 26 T cell receptor beta chains came from one sample sequenced in a study of blood T cells in healthy people across ages. It was with a sample-barcoded 5' primer and a J-beta primer mix that a second PCR of roughly 7 to 12 cycles was run. In TCRdb, the 5' RACE reads were re-called with MiXCR into one record per CDR3 protein. Of around 710,000 distinct CDR3 sequences in the sample, roughly 44% were seen once. Input material: blood. These receptors were taken from a woman aged 55-69 years in good health.

The chain recombines TRBV12-3 or TRBV12-4 with TRBJ1-4; a possible D gene is TRBD1 (5 bases). With 3 bases removed from V and 4 bases from J, the gap between germline ends came to 12 bases. The CDR3 totals 15 residues. The CDR3 reads CASSLGRALNEKLFF. The CDR3 coding sequence is TGTGCCAGCAGTTTGGGGCGGGCCCTTAATGAAAAACTGTTTTTT.

V is TRBV5-1 and J is TRBJ2-1; 10 nucleotides match TRBD2. The J segment lost 10 bases and the V segment lost 0 bases, leaving 7 bases of the junction unmatched. The CDR3 has 15 residues. CDR1 and CDR2 (germline): SGHRS, YFSETQ. The CDR3 nucleotides read TGCGCCAGCAGCTTGGAAGCGGGAGGGCTTGGGGAGCAGTTCTTC. Its translation is CASSLEAGGLGEQFF.

This clonotype was seen a few times. The chain combines TRBV6-1 with TRBJ1-6, with a tentative D call TRBD1 (6 bases). V gave up 8 bases and J gave up 15 bases, with 23 bases separating them. The CDR3 length is 14 residues. Germline-derived CDR1 and CDR2 are MNHNS and SASEGT. CDR3 region: CASRQGDNFDHLHF. The CDR3 region has the DNA TGTGCCAGCCGCCAAGGGGACAATTTCGATCACCTCCACTTT.

The V call is TRBV19, the J call TRBJ1-2; a possible D gene is TRBD1 (6 bases). The germline gives CDR1 LNHDA, CDR2 SQIVND (reference sequence). The CDR3 is 14 residues long. Deletions cut 6 bases from V and 7 bases from J, with 18 bases between. CDR3 sequence (DNA): TGTGCCAGTAGCCGACAGGCCCGGGGGTCTGGCTACACCTTC. Its translation is CASSRQARGSGYTF.

This chain joins TRBV4-1 and TRBJ2-1; D call uncertain. This CDR3 has 15 amino acids. Germline CDR1 MGHRA, CDR2 YSYEKL. V was pared by 0 bases and J by 6 bases, with 12 bases between. The DNA for the CDR3 is TGCGCCAGCAGCCAAGAGGCCGTTTCCCTCAATGAGCAGTTCTTC. As protein: CASSQEAVSLNEQFF.

The chain has TRBV5-1 and TRBJ2-3, with 8 bases matching TRBD2. J was trimmed by 2 bases and V by 8 bases; bases with no gene match: 10. CDR1 SGHRS and CDR2 YFSETQ come from the germline V gene. The CDR3 totals 15 residues. The CDR3 loop reads CASNRGGGNTDTQYF. The CDR3 DNA follows: TGCGCCAGTAACCGAGGCGGGGGGAACACAGATACGCAGTATTTT.

This chain uses TRBV7-3 with TRBJ1-6; the D is unclear. The V gene's germline CDR1 is SGHTA and CDR2 FQGTGA. V was pared by 4 bases and J by 4 bases, with 8 bases between. CDR3 length: 14 amino acids. CDR3 in amino acids: CASSSDGYNSPLHF. The CDR3, as DNA: TGTGCCAGCAGCTCTGACGGGTATAATTCACCCCTCCACTTT.

This clonotype has a handful of counts. This rearrangement joins TRBV20-1 to TRBJ2-5; 13 bases are a match to TRBD2. Trimming removed 5 bases from V and 4 bases from J; junction bases left unmatched: 4. The CDR3 totals 14 residues. CDR1 is DFQATT and CDR2 is SNEGSKA in the germline V gene (reference sequence). CDR3 nucleotide sequence: TGCAGTGCTGTTTGGACTAGCGGGAGAGAGACCCAGTACTTC. Protein product: CSAVWTSGRETQYF.

This clonotype showed up just once. This chain uses TRBV20-1 with TRBJ2-7, with D unresolved. Trimming removed 3 bases at V and 7 bases at J, with 10 bases between. CDR1 DFQATT and CDR2 SNEGSKA come from the germline V gene (reference sequence). The CDR3 totals 11 residues. In nucleotides, the CDR3 is TGCAGTGCTAGGTTCCGCAATGAGCAGTACTTC. Its protein product is CSARFRNEQYF.

The chain joins TRBV12-3 or TRBV12-4 to TRBJ2-3, with TRBD1 as a possible D gene (6 bases). The length of the CDR3 is 15 residues. V was clipped by 6 bases and J by 2 bases, with 15 bases between them. CDR3 loop: CASSLFGTNTDTQYF. The CDR3 nucleotides are TGTGCCAGCAGCCTTTTCGGGACAAACACAGATACGCAGTATTTT.

The sample holds a few counts of this clonotype. The chain uses TRBV6-2 or TRBV6-3 and TRBJ2-3; TRBD2 agrees at 10 bases. Germline CDR1 is MNHEY and CDR2 is SVGEGT. V was pared by 7 bases and J by 6 bases, with 7 bases of the junction left unmatched. CDR3 size: 14 residues. CDR3 DNA: TGTGCCAGCACGCTAGCGGGAGCCCTGGATACGCAGTATTTT. As protein: CASTLAGALDTQYF.

This clonotype was seen many times. The rearrangement uses TRBV6-6 and TRBJ2-6, with D perhaps TRBD2 (6 bases). Between the trimmed V and J ends, which lost 4 bases and 0 bases, there was a span of 10 bases. This CDR3 is built from 16 residues. Germline V gene lookup returns CDR1 MNHNY and CDR2 SVGAGI (reference sequence). The CDR3: CASSSGLPSGANVLTF. The CDR3 coding sequence is TGTGCCAGCAGTTCGGGACTGCCCTCTGGGGCCAACGTCCTGACTTTC.

In its sample, this clonotype was seen a few times. The chain uses TRBV6-6 and TRBJ2-5; 10 bases are shared with TRBD2. J gave up 1 base and V 5 bases, and 4 bases lay outside the gene matches. The CDR3 has 15 amino acids. CDR1 is MNHNY, CDR2 SVGAGI, per germline (reference sequence). CDR3 bases: TGTGCCAGCAGTACCAGACTAGCGGGCCAAGAGACCCAGTACTTC. It specifies CASSTRLAGQETQYF.

V and J are TRBV27 and TRBJ2-7; TRBD1 or TRBD2 may be the D gene (6 bases each). Germline CDR1 reads MNHEY; CDR2 reads SMNVEV (reference sequence). With 3 bases removed from V and 3 bases from J, the gap between germline ends came to 15 bases. The CDR3 loop spans 15 amino acids. CDR3 amino acids: CASSFLGGEVYEQYF. The CDR3 nucleotides are TGTGCCAGCAGTTTTTTGGGGGGCGAGGTCTACGAGCAGTACTTC.

This sequence joins TRBV3-1 and TRBJ2-5; D not certain. The CDR3 runs to 13 residues. Germline V gives CDR1 LGHDT, CDR2 YNNKEL (reference sequence). The V end lost 2 bases, the J end lost 4 bases, and 8 bases lay between the germline ends. The CDR3 spells CASSQFNRETQYF. As DNA, the CDR3 is TGTGCCAGCAGCCAATTTAATCGAGAGACCCAGTACTTC.

As regards this clonotype: The junction and the germline gene differ at one end; a read error may be behind it. This rearrangement joins TRBV4-2 to TRBJ2-3; 12 bases match TRBD2. Germline CDR1 is LGHNA and CDR2 is YNFKEQ. The CDR3 runs 15 residues. The CDR3 sequence: CASSQGLAGEDTLYF. The CDR3 DNA follows: TGTGCCAGCAGCCAAGGACTAGCGGGAGAAGATACGCTGTATTTT.

A single count supports this clonotype. A read error may account for a junction end that differs from germline. The rearrangement uses TRBV5-1 and TRBJ1-6, with 7 bases fitting TRBD1. CDR1 and CDR2 (germline): SGHRS, YFSETQ. The CDR3 extends over 17 amino acids. CDR3 in DNA: TGCGCCAGCAGCTTAGTACCGGGACAGCAAAGGAATTCACCCATCCACTTT. It encodes CASSLVPGQQRNSPIHF.

V is TRBV18 and J is TRBJ2-2; TRBD1 agrees at 9 bases. V lost 4 bases, J lost 3 bases, and 6 bases stayed unmatched. This CDR3 has 16 amino acids. Germline V CDR1 and CDR2: KGHSH, LQKENI. The CDR3 is CASSQLQGADTGELFF. DNA for the CDR3: TGTGCCAGCTCACAGCTACAGGGGGCGGACACCGGGGAGCTGTTTTTT.

This clonotype was counted between two and nine times. V and J are TRBV6-1 and TRBJ1-5, with D perhaps matching TRBD1 (6 bases). This CDR3 has 17 amino acids. CDR1 MNHNS and CDR2 SASEGT come from the germline V gene. V lost 4 bases and J lost 3, with 19 bases in between. CDR3 nucleotide sequence: TGTGCCAGCAGTGCCTTCCCACAGGGCAAGATCAATCAGCCCCAGCATTTT. This sequence encodes CASSAFPQGKINQPQHF.

The chain employs TRBV7-6 and TRBJ2-2, with D perhaps given as TRBD1 or TRBD2 (5 bases each). V was shortened by 1 base and J by 5 bases, with 11 bases between the two germline ends. This CDR3 contains 15 residues. CDR1 and CDR2 from the germline V gene are SGHVS and FNYEAQ. This chain's CDR3 is CASSLGQRGTGELFF. In nucleotides, the CDR3 is TGTGCCAGCAGCTTAGGGCAGAGGGGAACCGGGGAGCTGTTTTTT.

The chain carries TRBV20-1 and TRBJ2-5, with D perhaps TRBD1 (6 bases). The CDR3 runs to 14 residues. CDR1 and CDR2 (germline): DFQATT, SNEGSKA (reference sequence). V was clipped by 6 bases and J by 0 bases, with 14 bases between them. CDR3 residues: CSAAWTAYQETQYF. Here the CDR3 DNA reads TGCAGTGCGGCTTGGACAGCCTACCAAGAGACCCAGTACTTC.

This chain joins TRBV5-1 and TRBJ1-2; D is perhaps TRBD1 (5 bases). The V and J ends lost 4 bases and 0 bases respectively, with 16 bases between them. Germline V gene lookup returns CDR1 SGHRS and CDR2 YFSETQ. The CDR3 has 16 amino acids. This CDR3 is CASSRDSVGANYGYTF. CDR3 nucleotide sequence: TGCGCCAGCAGCCGCGACAGCGTCGGAGCTAACTATGGCTACACCTTC.

This clonotype was observed a few times. This chain links TRBV20-1 with TRBJ2-1; D is possibly TRBD2 (6 bases). Trimming shortened V by 5 bases and J by 10 bases, and 21 bases separated the two germline ends. The CDR3 is 14 residues long. Germline V lookup: CDR1 DFQATT, CDR2 SNEGSKA (reference sequence). Here the CDR3 DNA reads TGCAGTGCTGGGAAGTTCGGGCGGGGAAGCGAGCAGTTCTTC. This gives the protein CSAGKFGRGSEQFF.

This clonotype was seen a single time. The chain employs TRBV20-1 and TRBJ2-3; 13 bases map to TRBD2. CDR3 length equals 16 residues. With 5 bases clipped from V and 4 bases from J, the junction kept 9 bases outside the gene matches. From germline, CDR1 is DFQATT and CDR2 SNEGSKA (reference sequence). The chain's CDR3 is CSAHWTSGRLADTQYF. The CDR3 DNA reads as TGCAGTGCTCACTGGACTAGCGGGAGACTGGCAGATACGCAGTATTTT.

This clonotype came up a few times. The gene calls are TRBV5-1 and TRBJ1-6; maybe TRBD1 (5 bases). V was clipped by 0 bases and J by 8 bases, with 12 bases between them. Germline loops: CDR1 SGHRS, CDR2 YFSETQ. The CDR3 has 15 residues. This CDR3 reads CASSLGIIGDSPLHF. CDR3 nucleotide sequence: TGCGCCAGCAGCTTGGGGATTATAGGGGATTCACCCCTCCACTTT.

J is TRBJ2-5 and V is TRBV4-3; D is ambiguous. The CDR3 has 15 amino acids. Between the trimmed V and J ends, which lost 0 bases and 1 base, there was a span of 9 bases. Germline loops: CDR1 LGHNA, CDR2 YSLEER. DNA for the CDR3: TGCGCCAGCAGCCAAGATTTCCGGGCCCAAGAGACCCAGTACTTC. It yields the protein CASSQDFRAQETQYF.